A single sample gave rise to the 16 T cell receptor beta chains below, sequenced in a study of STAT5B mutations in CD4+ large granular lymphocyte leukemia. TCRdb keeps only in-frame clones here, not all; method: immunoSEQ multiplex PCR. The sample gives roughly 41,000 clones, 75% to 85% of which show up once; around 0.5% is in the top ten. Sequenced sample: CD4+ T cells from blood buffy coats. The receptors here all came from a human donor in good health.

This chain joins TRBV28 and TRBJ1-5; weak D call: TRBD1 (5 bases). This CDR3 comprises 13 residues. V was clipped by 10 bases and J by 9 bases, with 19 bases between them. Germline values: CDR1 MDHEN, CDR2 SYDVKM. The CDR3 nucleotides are TGTGCCACGGTGGGGGGGGATTGGCGGCCCCAGCATTTT. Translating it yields CATVGGDWRPQHF.

CDR3 DNA sequence: TGCGCCAGCAGCTTGGATGGTCCCGGGACAGGGGGGGAGACCCAGTACTTC. It translates to CASSLDGPGTGGETQYF. The V and J genes are TRBV5-1 and TRBJ2-5; TRBD1 aligns across 11 bases. From germline, CDR1 is SGHRS and CDR2 YFSETQ. V gave up 0 bases and J gave up 5 bases; unmatched junction bases: 9. The CDR3 sequence is 17 residues long.

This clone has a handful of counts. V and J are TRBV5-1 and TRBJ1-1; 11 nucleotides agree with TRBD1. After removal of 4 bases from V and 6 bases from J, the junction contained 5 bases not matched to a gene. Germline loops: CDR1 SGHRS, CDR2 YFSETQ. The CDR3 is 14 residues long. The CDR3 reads CASSTGTGGAEAFF. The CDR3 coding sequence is TGCGCCAGCAGCACCGGGACAGGGGGGGCTGAAGCTTTCTTT.

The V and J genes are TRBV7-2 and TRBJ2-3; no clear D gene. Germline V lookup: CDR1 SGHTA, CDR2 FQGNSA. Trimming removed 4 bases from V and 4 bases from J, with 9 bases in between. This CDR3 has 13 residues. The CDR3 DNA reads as TGTGCCAGCAGCTCGTTAGGGCCAGATACGCAGTATTTT. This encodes CASSSLGPDTQYF.

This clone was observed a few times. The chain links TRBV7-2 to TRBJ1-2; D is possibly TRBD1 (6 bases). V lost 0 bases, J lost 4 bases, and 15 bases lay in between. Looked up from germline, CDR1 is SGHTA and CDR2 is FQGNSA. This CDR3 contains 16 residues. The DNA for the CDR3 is TGTGCCAGCAGCTTAGCGGCCGGAGGGGGTGCCTATGGCTACACCTTC. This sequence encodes CASSLAAGGGAYGYTF.

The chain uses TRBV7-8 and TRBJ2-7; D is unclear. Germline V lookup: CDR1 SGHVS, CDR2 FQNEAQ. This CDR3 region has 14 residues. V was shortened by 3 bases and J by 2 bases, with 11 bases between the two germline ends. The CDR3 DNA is TGTGCCAGCAGCTTCTTCGGCGAAACCTACGAGCAGTACTTC. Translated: CASSFFGETYEQYF.

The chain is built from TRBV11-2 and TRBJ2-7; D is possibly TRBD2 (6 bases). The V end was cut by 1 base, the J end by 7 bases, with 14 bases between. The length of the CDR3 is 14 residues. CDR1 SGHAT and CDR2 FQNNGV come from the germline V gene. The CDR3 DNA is TGTGCCAGCAGCTTAGCCCCCGACGGGGGTGAGCAGTACTTC. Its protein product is CASSLAPDGGEQYF.

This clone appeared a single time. The CDR3 reads CSVSNEQFF. CDR3 nucleotide sequence: TGCAGCGTTTCAAATGAGCAGTTCTTC. V and J are TRBV29-1 and TRBJ2-1; D is uncertain. The V end lost 5 bases, the J end lost 7 bases, and 3 bases lay between the germline ends. The CDR3 runs to 9 residues. CDR1 is SQVTM, CDR2 ANQGSEA, per germline.

CDR3 region: CASSFMGNTGELFF. The CDR3 region has the DNA TGTGCCAGCAGCTTTATGGGGAACACCGGGGAGCTGTTTTTT. V gene TRBV7-6 combines with J gene TRBJ2-2; no clear D. Trimming removed 3 bases from V and 1 base from J, with 6 bases in between. CDR1 and CDR2 (germline): SGHVS, FNYEAQ. The CDR3 covers 14 residues.

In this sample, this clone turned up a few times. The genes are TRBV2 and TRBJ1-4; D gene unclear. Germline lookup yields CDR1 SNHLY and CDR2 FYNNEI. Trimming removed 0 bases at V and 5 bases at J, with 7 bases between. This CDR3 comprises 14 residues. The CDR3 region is CASSEAGRNEKLFF. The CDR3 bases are TGTGCCAGCAGTGAAGCAGGACGGAATGAAAAACTGTTTTTT. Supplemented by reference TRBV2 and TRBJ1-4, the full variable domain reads EPEVTQTPSHQVTQMGQEVILRCVPISNHLYFYWYRQILGQKVEFLVSFYNNEISEKSEIFDDQFSVERPDGSNFTLKIRSTKLEDSAMYFCASSEAGRNEKLFFGSGTQLSVL.

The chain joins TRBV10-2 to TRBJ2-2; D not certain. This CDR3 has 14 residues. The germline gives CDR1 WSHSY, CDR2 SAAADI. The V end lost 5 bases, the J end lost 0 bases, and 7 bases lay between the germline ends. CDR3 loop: CASSRDPNTGELFF. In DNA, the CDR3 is TGCGCCAGCAGTCGCGATCCGAACACCGGGGAGCTGTTTTTT.

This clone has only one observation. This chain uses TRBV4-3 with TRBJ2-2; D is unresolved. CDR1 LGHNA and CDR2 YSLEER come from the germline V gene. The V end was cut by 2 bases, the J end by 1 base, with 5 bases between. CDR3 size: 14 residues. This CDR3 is CASSQRQNTGELFF. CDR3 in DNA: TGCGCCAGCAGCCAAAGACAGAACACCGGGGAGCTGTTTTTT.

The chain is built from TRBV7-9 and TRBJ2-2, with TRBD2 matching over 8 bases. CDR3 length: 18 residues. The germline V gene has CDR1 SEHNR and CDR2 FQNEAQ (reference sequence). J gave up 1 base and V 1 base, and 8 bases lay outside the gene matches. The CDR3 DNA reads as TGTGCCAGCAGCTTAGTCGTCGGGGGGGGCGTGAACACCGGGGAGCTGTTTTTT. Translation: CASSLVVGGGVNTGELFF. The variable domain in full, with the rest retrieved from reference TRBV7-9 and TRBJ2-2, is DTGVSQNPRHKITKRGQNVTFRCDPISEHNRLYWYRQTLGQGPEFLTYFQNEAQLEKSRLLSDRFSAERPKGSFSTLEIQRTEQGDSAMYLCASSLVVGGGVNTGELFFGEGSRLTVL.

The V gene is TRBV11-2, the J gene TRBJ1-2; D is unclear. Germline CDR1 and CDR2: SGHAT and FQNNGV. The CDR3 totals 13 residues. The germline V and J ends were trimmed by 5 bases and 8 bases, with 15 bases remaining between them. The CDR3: CASSPGLNGGYTF. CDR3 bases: TGTGCCAGCAGCCCCGGACTAAACGGCGGCTACACCTTC. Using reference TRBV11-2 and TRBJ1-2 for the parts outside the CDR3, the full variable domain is EAGVAQSPRYKIIEKRQSVAFWCNPISGHATLYWYQQILGQGPKLLIQFQNNGVVDDSQLPKDRFSAERLKGVDSTLKIQPAKLEDSAVYLCASSPGLNGGYTFGSGTRLTVV.

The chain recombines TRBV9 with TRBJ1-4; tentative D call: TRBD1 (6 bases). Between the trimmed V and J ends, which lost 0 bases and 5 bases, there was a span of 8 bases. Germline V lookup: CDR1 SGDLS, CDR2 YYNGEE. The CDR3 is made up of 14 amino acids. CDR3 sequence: CASSVAQGNEKLFF. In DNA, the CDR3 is TGTGCCAGCAGCGTAGCACAGGGCAATGAAAAACTGTTTTTT.

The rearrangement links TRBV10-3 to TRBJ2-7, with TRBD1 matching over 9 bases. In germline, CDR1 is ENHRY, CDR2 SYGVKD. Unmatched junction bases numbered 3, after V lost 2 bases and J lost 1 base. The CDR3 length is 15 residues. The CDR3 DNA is TGTGCCATCAGTGAGCGCGGGACAGGGTCCTACGAGCAGTACTTC. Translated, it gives CAISERGTGSYEQYF.